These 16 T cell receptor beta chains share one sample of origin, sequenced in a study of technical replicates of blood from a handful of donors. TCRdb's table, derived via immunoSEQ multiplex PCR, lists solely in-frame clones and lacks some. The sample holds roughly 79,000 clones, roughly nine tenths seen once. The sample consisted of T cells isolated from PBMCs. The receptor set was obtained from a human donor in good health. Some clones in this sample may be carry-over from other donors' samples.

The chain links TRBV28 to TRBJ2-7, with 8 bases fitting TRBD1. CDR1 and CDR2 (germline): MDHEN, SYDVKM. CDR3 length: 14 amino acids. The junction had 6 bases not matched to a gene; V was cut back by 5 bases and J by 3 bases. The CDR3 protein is CASSTGGLGYEQYF. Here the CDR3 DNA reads TGTGCCAGCAGTACAGGGGGATTAGGCTACGAGCAGTACTTC.

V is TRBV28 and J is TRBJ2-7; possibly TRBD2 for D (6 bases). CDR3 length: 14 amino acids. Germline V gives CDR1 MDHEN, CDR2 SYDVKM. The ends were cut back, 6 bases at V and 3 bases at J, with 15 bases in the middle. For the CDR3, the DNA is TGTGCCAGCAGGCCGGGACTTCGCAGCTACGAGCAGTACTTC. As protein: CASRPGLRSYEQYF.

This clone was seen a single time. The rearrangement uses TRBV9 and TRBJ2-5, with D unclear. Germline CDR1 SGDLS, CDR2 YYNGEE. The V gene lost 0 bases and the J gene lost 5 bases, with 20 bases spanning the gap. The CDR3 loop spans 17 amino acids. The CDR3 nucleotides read TGTGCCAGCAGCGTAGGGTGGGCAGGAACCTTGATGGAGACCCAGTACTTC. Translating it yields CASSVGWAGTLMETQYF.

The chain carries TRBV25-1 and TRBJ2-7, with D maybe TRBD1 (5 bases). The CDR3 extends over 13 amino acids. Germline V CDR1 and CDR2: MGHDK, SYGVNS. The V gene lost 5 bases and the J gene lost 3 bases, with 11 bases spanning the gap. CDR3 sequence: CASSPGKGYEQYF. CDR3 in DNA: TGTGCCAGCAGTCCAGGGAAGGGCTACGAGCAGTACTTC.

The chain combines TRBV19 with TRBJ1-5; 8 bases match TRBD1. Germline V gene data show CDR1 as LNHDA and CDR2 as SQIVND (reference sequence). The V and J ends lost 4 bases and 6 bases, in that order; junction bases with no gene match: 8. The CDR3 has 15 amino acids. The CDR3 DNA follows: TGTGCCAGTAGTACCCACGACAGGGGTAGTCAGCCCCAGCATTTT. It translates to CASSTHDRGSQPQHF. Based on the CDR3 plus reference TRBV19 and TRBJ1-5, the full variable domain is DGGITQSPKYLFRKEGQNVTLSCEQNLNHDAMYWYRQDPGQGLRLIYYSQIVNDFQKGDIAEGYSVSREKKESFPLTVTSAQKNPTAFYLCASSTHDRGSQPQHFGDGTRLSIL.

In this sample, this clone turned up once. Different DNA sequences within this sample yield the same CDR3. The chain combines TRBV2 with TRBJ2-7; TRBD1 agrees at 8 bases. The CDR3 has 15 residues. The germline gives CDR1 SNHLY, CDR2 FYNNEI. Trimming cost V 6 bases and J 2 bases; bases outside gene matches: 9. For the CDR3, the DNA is TGTGCCAGCAGGGACAGGGTCGGTAGAGCCTACGAGCAGTACTTC. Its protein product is CASRDRVGRAYEQYF.

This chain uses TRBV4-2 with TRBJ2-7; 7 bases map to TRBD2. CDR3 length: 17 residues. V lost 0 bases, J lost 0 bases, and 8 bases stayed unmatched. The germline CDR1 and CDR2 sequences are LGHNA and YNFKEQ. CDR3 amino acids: CASSQEVGGTNSYEQYF. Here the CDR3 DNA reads TGTGCCAGCAGCCAAGAAGTCGGCGGGACTAACTCCTACGAGCAGTACTTC.

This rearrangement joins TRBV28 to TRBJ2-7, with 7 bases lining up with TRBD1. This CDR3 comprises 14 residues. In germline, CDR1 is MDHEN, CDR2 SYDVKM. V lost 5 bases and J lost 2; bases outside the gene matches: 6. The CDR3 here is CASSPPGTAYEQYF. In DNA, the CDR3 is TGTGCCAGCAGTCCCCCCGGGACAGCCTACGAGCAGTACTTC.

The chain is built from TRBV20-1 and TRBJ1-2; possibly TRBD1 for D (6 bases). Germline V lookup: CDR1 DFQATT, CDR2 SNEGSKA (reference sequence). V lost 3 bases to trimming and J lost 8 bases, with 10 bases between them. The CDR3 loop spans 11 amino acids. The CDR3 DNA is TGCAGTGCTAGTACAGGGTTAGGCTACACCTTC. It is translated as CSASTGLGYTF.

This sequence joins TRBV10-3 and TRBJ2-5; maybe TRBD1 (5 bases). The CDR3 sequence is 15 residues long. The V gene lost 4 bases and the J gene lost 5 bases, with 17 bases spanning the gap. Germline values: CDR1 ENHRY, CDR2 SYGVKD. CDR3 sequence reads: CAISVGQGGWETQYF. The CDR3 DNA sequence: TGTGCCATCAGTGTCGGCCAGGGCGGTTGGGAGACCCAGTACTTC.

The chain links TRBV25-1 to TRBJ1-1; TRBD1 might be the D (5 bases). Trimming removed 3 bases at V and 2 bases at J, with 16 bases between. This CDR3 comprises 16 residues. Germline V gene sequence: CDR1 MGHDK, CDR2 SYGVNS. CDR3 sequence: CASSEGPRTSNTEAFF. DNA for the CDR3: TGTGCCAGCAGTGAGGGGCCCCGTACTAGCAACACTGAAGCTTTCTTT.

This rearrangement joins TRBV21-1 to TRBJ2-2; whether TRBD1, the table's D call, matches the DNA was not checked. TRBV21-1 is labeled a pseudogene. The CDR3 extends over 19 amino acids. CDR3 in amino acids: CASSKGLPGDRSDTGELFF. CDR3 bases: TGTGCCAGCAGCAAAGGCTTGCCAGGGGACAGATCGGACACCGGGGAGCTGTTTTTT.

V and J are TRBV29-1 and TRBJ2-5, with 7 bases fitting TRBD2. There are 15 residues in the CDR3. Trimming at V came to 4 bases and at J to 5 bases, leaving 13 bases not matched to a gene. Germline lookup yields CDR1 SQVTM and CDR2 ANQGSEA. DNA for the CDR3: TGCAGCGTTGTCGGGTGGGAGGGCGGGGGTGAGACCCAGTACTTC. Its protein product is CSVVGWEGGGETQYF.

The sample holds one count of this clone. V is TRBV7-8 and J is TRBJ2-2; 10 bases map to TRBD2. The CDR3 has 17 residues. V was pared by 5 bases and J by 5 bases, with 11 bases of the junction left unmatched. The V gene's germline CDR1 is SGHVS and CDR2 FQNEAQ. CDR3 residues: CASSLSRLAGVTGELFF. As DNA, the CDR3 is TGTGCCAGCAGCCTCTCCCGGCTAGCGGGGGTGACCGGGGAGCTGTTTTTT.

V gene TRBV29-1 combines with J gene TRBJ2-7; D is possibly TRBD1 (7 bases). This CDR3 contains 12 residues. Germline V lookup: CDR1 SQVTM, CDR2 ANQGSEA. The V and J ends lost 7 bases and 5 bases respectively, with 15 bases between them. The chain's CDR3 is CSGGDSGDEQYF. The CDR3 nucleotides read TGCAGCGGGGGGGACAGTGGGGACGAGCAGTACTTC.

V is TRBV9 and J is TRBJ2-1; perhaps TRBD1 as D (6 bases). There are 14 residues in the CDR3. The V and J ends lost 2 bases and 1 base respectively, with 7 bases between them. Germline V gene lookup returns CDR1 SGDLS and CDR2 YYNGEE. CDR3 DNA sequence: TGTGCCAGCAGCGTCGGGACATCCTACAATGAGCAGTTCTTC. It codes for CASSVGTSYNEQFF.